Below, one TCR beta chain is given with its context. Using immunoSEQ multiplex PCR, the repertoire was profiled, and TCRdb retains in-frame clones only, with some absent. Of 300,000 or so clones in the sample, around nine tenths were seen once. This sample is part of a study of blood T cell repertoires in COVID-19. The V and J ends lost 2 bases and 3 bases respectively, with 11 bases between them. This CDR3 is 14 amino acids long. The V gene's germline CDR1 is KGHSH and CDR2 LQKENI. The TCR comes from a woman under 40 who had recovered from COVID-19. This sequence joins TRBV18 and TRBJ2-7; weak D call: TRBD1 (6 bases). Material for sequencing was PBMCs or T cells enriched from blood (not recorded which). This CDR3 reads CASSPSTGYYEQYF. CDR3 coding DNA: TGTGCCAGCTCACCATCGACAGGATACTACGAGCAGTACTTC.